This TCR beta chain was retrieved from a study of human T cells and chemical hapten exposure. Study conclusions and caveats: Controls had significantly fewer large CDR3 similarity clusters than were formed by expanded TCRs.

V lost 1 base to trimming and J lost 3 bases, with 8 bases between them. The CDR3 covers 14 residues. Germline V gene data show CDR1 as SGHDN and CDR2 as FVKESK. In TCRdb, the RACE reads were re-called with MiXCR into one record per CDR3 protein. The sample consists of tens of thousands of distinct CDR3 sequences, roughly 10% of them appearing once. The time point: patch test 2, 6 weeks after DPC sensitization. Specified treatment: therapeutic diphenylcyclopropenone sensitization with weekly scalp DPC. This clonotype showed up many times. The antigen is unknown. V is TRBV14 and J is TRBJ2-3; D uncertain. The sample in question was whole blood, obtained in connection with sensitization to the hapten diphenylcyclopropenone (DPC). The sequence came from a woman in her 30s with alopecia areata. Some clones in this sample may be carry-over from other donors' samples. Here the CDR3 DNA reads TGTGCCAGCAGCCAAGGGGAATTAACAGATACGCAGTATTTT. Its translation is CASSQGELTDTQYF.